This TCR beta chain was observed in a study of T cells in Graves' hyperthyroidism and ophthalmopathy. Using RNA transcripts as the source, TCR beta CDR3 regions were amplified. Carried out on the TCR CDR3, a first-round RT-PCR used the HTBI primer set. TCRdb analysed the multiplex PCR reads with MiXCR anew, one entry per CDR3 protein. Of 550,000 to 850,000 distinct CDR3 sequences in the sample, over 15% were seen once. A patient was excluded if there was uncontrolled infection, other autoimmune disease, pregnancy or lactation. The blood was taken when hyperthyroidism was first diagnosed, before any ophthalmopathy symptoms showed up. Fresh peripheral blood, 8 to 10 ml of it, supplied the PBMCs. Study observations and caveats: Most expanded thyroid clonotypes above 0.001 also appeared in blood.

Trimming cost V 3 bases and J 8 bases; bases outside gene matches: 11. Looked up from germline, CDR1 is DFQATT and CDR2 is SNEGSKA (reference sequence). The CDR3 covers 14 residues. This clonotype was counted a few times. Its antigen is not known. The chain uses TRBV20-1 and TRBJ1-2; TRBD1 aligns across 8 bases. The TCR was taken from a woman between 50 and 59 years old with Graves' hyperthyroidism that later progressed to Graves' ophthalmopathy. The sample consisted of blood. Here the CDR3 reads CSASGDRSTAGYTF. The CDR3 bases are TGCAGTGCTAGCGGGGACAGGAGCACCGCGGGCTACACCTTC.